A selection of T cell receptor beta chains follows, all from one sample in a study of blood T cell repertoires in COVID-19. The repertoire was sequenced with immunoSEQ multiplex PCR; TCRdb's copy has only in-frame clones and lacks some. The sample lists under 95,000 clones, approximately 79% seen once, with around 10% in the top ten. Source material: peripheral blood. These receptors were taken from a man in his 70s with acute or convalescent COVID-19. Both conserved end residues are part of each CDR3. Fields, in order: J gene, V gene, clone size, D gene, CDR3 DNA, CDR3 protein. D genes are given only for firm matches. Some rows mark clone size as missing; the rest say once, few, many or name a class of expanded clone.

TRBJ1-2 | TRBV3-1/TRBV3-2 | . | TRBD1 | TGTGCCAGCAGCGACTTGGACAGGACGGGGGGCTACACCTTC | CASSDLDRTGGYTF
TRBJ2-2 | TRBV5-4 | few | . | TGTGCCAGCAGCTTAATGGGGGCGCGCACCGGGGAGCTGTTTTTT | CASSLMGARTGELFF
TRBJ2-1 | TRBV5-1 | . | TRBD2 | TGCGCCAGCAGCTGGAGTAGCGGGGGGGCCAGAGATGAGCAGTTCTTC | CASSWSSGGARDEQFF
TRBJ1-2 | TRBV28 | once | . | TGTGCCAGCAGCCTGACGACAGTTCGTGGCTACACCTTC | CASSLTTVRGYTF
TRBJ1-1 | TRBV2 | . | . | TGTGCCAGCAGTGAAGCGGGGGCGAACACTGAAGCTTTCTTT | CASSEAGANTEAFF
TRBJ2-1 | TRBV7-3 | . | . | TGTGCCAGCAGCCGCGGGGATCCCTACAATGAGCAGTTCTTC | CASSRGDPYNEQFF
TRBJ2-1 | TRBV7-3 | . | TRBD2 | TGTGCCAGCAGCTTCACTAGCGGGGTAAATGAGCAGTTCTTC | CASSFTSGVNEQFF
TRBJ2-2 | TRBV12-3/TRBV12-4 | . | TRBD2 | TGTGCCAGCAGACTAGCGATGGACGGGGAGCTGTTTTTT | CASRLAMDGELFF
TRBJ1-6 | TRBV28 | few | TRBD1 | TGTGCCAGCAGTCCTCGGGACAGGGGTTCACCCCTCCACTTT | CASSPRDRGSPLHF
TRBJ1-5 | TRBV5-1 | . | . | TGCGCCAGCAGCTTGGGTGTGGGGCCCAATCAGCCCCAGCATTTT | CASSLGVGPNQPQHF
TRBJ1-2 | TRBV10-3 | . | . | TGTGCCATCAGTGAGTCTTCCCGAGGAAATGGCTACACCTTC | CAISESSRGNGYTF
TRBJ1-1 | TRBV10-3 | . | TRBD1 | TGTGCCATCAGAGGGGACAGCATGAACACTGAAGCTTTCTTT | CAIRGDSMNTEAFF
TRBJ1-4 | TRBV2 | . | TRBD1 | TGTGCCAGCAGTTTCCGCGACAGGGGACCCGAAAAACTGTTTTTT | CASSFRDRGPEKLFF
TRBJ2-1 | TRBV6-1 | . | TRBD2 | TGTGCCAGCAGTGCCCCTCATCCGGGACTAGCGGGGAAGTATGAGCAGTTCTTC | CASSAPHPGLAGKYEQFF
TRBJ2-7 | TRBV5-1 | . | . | TGCGCCAGCAGCTTGGGGGCAGGGGGGACCCACTACGAGCAGTACTTC | CASSLGAGGTHYEQYF
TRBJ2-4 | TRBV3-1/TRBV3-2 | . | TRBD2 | TGTGCCAGCAGCCAAGTTTTGGGGCGGGGGGCAAACATTCAGTACTTC | CASSQVLGRGANIQYF
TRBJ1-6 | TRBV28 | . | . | TGTGCCAGCTATTCGGGCGGAAGAGGGGGATATCGGTATAATTCACCCCTCCACTTT | CASYSGGRGGYRYNSPLHF
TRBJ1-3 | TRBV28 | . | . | TGTGCCAGCAGCCAAGGGGACACCATATATTTT | CASSQGDTIYF
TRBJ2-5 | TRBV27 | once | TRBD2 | TGTGCCAGACCCATTAGCGGGGGCCCACAAGAGACCCAGTACTTC | CARPISGGPQETQYF
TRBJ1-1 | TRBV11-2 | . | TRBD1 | TGTGCCAGCAGCTTAGAGGGCCGCGGTGTCAACAGGGGGCCTGGGACTGAAGCTTTCTTT | CASSLEGRGVNRGPGTEAFF
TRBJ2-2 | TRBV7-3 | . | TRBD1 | TGTGCCAGCAGCTCCGGGACAGGGGGAACCGGGGAGCTGTTTTTT | CASSSGTGGTGELFF
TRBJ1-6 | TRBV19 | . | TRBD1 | TGTGCCAGTAGTACCCCGACAGGGACGTGGTCACCCCTCCACTTT | CASSTPTGTWSPLHF
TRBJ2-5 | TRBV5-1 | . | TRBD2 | TGCGCCAGCAGCTTTCAGGCGGGGGGGTCGGGAGAGACCCAGTACTTC | CASSFQAGGSGETQYF
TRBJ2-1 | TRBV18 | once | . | TGTGCCAGCCGATACGGGGTCTCGAATGAGCAGTTCTTC | CASRYGVSNEQFF
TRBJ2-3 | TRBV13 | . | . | TGTGCCAGCAGCAGCCGGAAGTTGCGGGGTCGTACAGATACGCAGTATTTT | CASSSRKLRGRTDTQYF